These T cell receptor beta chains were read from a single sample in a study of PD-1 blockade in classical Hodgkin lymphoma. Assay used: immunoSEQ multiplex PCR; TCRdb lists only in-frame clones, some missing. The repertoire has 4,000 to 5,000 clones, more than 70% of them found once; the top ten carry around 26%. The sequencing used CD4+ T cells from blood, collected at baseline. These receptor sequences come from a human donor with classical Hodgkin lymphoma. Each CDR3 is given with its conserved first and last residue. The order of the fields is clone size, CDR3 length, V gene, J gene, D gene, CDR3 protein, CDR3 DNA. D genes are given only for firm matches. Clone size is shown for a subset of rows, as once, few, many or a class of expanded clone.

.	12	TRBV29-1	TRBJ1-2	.	CSVEDRADGYTF	TGCAGCGTTGAAGACAGGGCGGATGGCTACACCTTC
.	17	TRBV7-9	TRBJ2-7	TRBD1	CASSLAPAGQGGHEQYF	TGTGCCAGCAGCTTAGCCCCCGCGGGACAGGGAGGACACGAGCAGTACTTC
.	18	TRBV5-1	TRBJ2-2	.	CASSLGVRRGTNTGELFF	TGCGCCAGCAGCTTGGGGGTCCGGAGGGGGACGAACACCGGGGAGCTGTTTTTT
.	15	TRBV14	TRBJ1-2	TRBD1	CASSQQGAANYGYTF	TGTGCCAGCAGCCAGCAGGGGGCGGCTAACTATGGCTACACCTTC
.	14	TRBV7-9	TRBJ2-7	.	CASSLRGLSYEQYF	TGTGCCAGCAGCCTACGTGGCCTTTCCTACGAGCAGTACTTC
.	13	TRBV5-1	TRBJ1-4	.	CASSLSGDEKLFF	TGCGCCAGCAGCTTGTCAGGGGACGAAAAACTGTTTTTT
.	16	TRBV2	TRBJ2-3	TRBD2	CASSPLVAGALGTQYF	TGTGCCAGCAGTCCCCTTGTGGCGGGAGCCTTGGGTACGCAGTATTTT
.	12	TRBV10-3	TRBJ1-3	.	CAISLSGNTIYF	TGTGCCATCAGTTTATCTGGAAACACCATATATTTT
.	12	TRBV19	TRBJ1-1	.	CASKVGNTEAFF	TGTGCCAGTAAGGTGGGGAACACTGAAGCTTTCTTT
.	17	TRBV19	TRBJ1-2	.	CASSPATGVSLNYGYTF	TGTGCCAGTAGTCCGGCGACGGGGGTGTCTCTCAACTATGGCTACACCTTC
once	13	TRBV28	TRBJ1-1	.	CASSLRENTEAFF	TGTGCCAGCAGTTTACGGGAGAACACTGAAGCTTTCTTT
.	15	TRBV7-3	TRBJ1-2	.	CASSSDSGNSYGYTF	TGTGCCAGCAGCAGTGACAGCGGAAACTCCTATGGCTACACCTTC
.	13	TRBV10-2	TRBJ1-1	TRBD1	CASRGTGNTEAFF	TGCGCCAGCAGAGGGACAGGCAACACTGAAGCTTTCTTT
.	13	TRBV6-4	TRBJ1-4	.	CASSESPNEKLFF	TGTGCCAGCAGTGAAAGTCCGAATGAAAAACTGTTTTTT
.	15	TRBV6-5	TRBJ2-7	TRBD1	CASSYRTGGYVEQYF	TGTGCCAGCAGCTACAGGACAGGGGGCTACGTCGAGCAGTACTTC
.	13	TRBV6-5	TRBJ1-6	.	CASRGSDNSPLHF	TGTGCCAGCAGAGGCAGCGATAATTCACCCCTCCACTTT
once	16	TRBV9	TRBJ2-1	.	CASSALRAGSYNEQFF	TGTGCCAGCAGCGCACTCCGTGCGGGGTCCTACAATGAGCAGTTCTTC
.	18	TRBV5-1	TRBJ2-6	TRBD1	CASSLVGQGFGGANVLTF	TGCGCCAGCAGCTTGGTTGGACAGGGGTTTGGTGGGGCCAACGTCCTGACTTTC
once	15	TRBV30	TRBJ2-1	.	CAWSVAGTAYNEQFF	TGTGCCTGGAGTGTGGCGGGGACCGCTTACAATGAGCAGTTCTTC
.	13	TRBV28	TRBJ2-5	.	CASGGERGETQYF	TGTGCCAGCGGAGGGGAGAGAGGGGAGACCCAGTACTTC
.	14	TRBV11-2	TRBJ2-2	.	CASSPGLNTGELFF	TGTGCCAGCAGCCCGGGACTCAACACCGGGGAGCTGTTTTTT
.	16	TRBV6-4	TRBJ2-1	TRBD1	CAGFAPGTENSNEQFF	TGTGCCGGTTTCGCGCCCGGGACAGAGAATTCCAATGAGCAGTTCTTC
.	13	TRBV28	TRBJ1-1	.	CASSRTLNTEAFF	TGTGCCAGCAGTCGAACCTTAAACACTGAAGCTTTCTTT
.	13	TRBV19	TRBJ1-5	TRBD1	CASRGQSNQPQHF	TGTGCCAGTAGGGGACAGAGCAATCAGCCCCAGCATTTT
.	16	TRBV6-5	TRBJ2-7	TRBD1	CASSYSNTGASYEQYF	TGTGCCAGCAGTTACTCGAATACAGGGGCGTCCTACGAGCAGTACTTC
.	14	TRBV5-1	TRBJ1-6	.	CASSLSGDLYSLHF	TGCGCCAGCAGCTTGTCCGGGGATCTTTATTCCCTCCACTTT
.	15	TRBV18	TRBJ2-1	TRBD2	CASSPTSGSKGEQFF	TGTGCCAGCTCACCGACTAGCGGGAGTAAGGGTGAGCAGTTCTTC
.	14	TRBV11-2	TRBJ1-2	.	CASSLSGLNYGYTF	TGTGCCAGCAGCCTTTCGGGGCTTAACTATGGCTACACCTTC
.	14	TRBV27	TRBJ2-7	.	CASSLRGDAAGQYF	TGTGCCAGCAGTTTAAGGGGGGACGCCGCGGGGCAGTACTTC
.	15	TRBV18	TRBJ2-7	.	CASSPPSTPAYEQYF	TGTGCCAGCTCACCACCTAGTACCCCGGCCTACGAGCAGTACTTC
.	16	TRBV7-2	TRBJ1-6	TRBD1	CASSSDRATYNSPLHF	TGTGCCAGCAGCTCCGACAGGGCAACCTATAATTCACCCCTCCACTTT
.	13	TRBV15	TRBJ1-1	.	CATSSGPGTEAFF	TGTGCCACCAGCAGTGGGCCGGGAACTGAAGCTTTCTTT
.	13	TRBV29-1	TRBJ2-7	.	CSGGGGKGYEQYF	TGCAGCGGGGGAGGAGGGAAGGGATACGAGCAGTACTTC
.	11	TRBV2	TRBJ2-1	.	CASSEAYEQFF	TGTGCCAGCAGTGAAGCCTATGAGCAGTTCTTC
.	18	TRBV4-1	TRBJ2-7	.	CASSQPITGTRGGYEQYF	TGCGCCAGCAGCCAACCCATTACCGGGACACGCGGGGGCTACGAGCAGTACTTC
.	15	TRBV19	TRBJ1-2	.	CASSSPGSFNYGYTF	TGTGCCAGTTCTTCCCCCGGGAGTTTTAACTATGGCTACACCTTC
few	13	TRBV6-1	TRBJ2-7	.	CASNDRSSYEQYF	TGTGCCAGTAACGACAGGAGCTCCTACGAGCAGTACTTC
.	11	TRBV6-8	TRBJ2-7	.	CASSLDYEQYF	TGTGCCAGCAGCCTTGACTACGAGCAGTACTTC
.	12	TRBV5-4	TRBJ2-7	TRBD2	CASSPAGGLLYF	TGTGCCAGCAGCCCGGCGGGGGGGCTTCTGTACTTC
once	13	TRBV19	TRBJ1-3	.	CASRTQGGNTIYF	TGTGCCAGTCGCACTCAGGGGGGAAACACCATATATTTT
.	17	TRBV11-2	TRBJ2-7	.	CASSFLKRQDESYEQYF	TGTGCCAGCAGCTTTCTTAAGCGACAGGATGAATCCTACGAGCAGTACTTC
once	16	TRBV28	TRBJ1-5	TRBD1	CASRPGQGGSNQPQHF	TGTGCCAGTCGGCCGGGACAGGGAGGGAGCAATCAGCCCCAGCATTTT
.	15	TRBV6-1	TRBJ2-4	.	CASISGLPKGNIQYF	TGTGCCAGCATATCGGGGCTCCCTAAAGGAAACATTCAGTACTTC
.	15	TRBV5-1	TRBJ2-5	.	CASSNKDRFQETQYF	TGCGCCAGCAGCAATAAGGACCGATTCCAAGAGACCCAGTACTTC
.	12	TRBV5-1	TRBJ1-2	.	CASSSQDYGYTF	TGCGCCAGCAGCTCACAGGACTATGGCTACACCTTC
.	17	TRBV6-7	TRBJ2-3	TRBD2	CASSHPRGSGGPDTQYF	TGTGCCAGCAGCCACCCCCGTGGTAGCGGGGGGCCGGATACGCAGTATTTT
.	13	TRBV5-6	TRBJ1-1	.	CASSQRGVNGAFF	TGTGCCAGCAGCCAGCGGGGTGTAAACGGAGCTTTCTTT
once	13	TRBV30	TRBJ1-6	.	CAWAAQGRSPLHF	TGTGCCTGGGCAGCACAGGGTCGTTCACCCCTCCACTTT
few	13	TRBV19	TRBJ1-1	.	CATEDRENTEAFF	TGTGCAACGGAGGACAGAGAGAACACTGAAGCTTTCTTT